This TCR beta chain was retrieved from a study of early T cells in non-severe SARS-CoV-2 infection. V gave up 5 bases and J gave up 4 bases; unmatched junction bases: 18. CDR3 size: 20 residues. Per the germline V gene, CDR1 is SGHAT and CDR2 is FQNNGV. TCRdb called the 5' RACE reads again in MiXCR, with one record for every CDR3 protein. The profile covers 57,000 or so distinct CDR3 sequences, with approximately 12% appearing a single time and 1% to 1.5% taken by the ten largest. The sequences come from whole blood, collected at baseline. V and J are TRBV11-2 and TRBJ2-1; TRBD2 matches 12 bases. The clonotype comes from an adult who was a healthcare worker with PCR-confirmed SARS-CoV-2 infection or an uninfected control (not recorded which). The donor label of this sample is uncertain. CDR3 DNA: TGTGCCAGCAGCCCAGGGCTAGCGGGGGGGATCTCCCCCTTTTACAATGAGCAGTTCTTC. It is translated as CASSPGLAGGISPFYNEQFF.